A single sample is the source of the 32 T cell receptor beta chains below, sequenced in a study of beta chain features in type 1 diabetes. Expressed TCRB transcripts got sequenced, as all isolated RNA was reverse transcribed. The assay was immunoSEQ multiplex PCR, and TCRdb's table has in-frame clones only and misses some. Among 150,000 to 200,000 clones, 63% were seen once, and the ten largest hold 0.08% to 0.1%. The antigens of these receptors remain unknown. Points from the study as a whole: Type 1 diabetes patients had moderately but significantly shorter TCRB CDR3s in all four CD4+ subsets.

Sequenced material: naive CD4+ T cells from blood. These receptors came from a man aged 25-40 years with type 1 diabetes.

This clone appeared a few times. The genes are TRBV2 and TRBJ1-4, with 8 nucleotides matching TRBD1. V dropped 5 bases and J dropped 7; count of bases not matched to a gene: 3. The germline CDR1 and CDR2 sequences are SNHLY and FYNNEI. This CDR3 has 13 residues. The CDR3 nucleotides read TGTGCCAGCAGTACAGGGGGACCTGAAAAACTGTTTTTT. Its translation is CASSTGGPEKLFF.

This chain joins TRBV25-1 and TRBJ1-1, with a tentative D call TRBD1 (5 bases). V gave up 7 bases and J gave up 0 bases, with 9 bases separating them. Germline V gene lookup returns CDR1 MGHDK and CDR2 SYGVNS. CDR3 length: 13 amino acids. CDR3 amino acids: CASIGHMNTEAFF. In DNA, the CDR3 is TGTGCCAGCATTGGACACATGAACACTGAAGCTTTCTTT.

The CDR3 nucleotides are TGTGCCAGCAGCGGGGACCAAAGCCACGAGCAGTACTTC. Its protein is CASSGDQSHEQYF. This chain uses TRBV9 with TRBJ2-7, with D perhaps matching TRBD1 or TRBD2 (5 bases each). The CDR3 runs 13 residues. The germline CDR1 and CDR2 sequences are SGDLS and YYNGEE. V shed 3 bases and J shed 5 bases, with 12 bases lying between them.

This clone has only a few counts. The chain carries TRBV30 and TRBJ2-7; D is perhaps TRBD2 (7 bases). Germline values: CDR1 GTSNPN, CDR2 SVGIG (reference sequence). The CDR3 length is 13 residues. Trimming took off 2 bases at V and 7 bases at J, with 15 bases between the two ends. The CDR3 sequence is CAWSSHREGEQYF. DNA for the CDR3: TGTGCCTGGAGTTCTCACAGGGAGGGTGAGCAGTACTTC.

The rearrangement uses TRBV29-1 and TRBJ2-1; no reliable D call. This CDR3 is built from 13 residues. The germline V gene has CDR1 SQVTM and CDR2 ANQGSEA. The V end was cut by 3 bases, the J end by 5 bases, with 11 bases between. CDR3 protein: CSVDVLGNNEQFF. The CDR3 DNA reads TGCAGCGTTGATGTGTTAGGAAACAATGAGCAGTTCTTC.

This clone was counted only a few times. Written as DNA, the CDR3 is TGTGCCTGGAGTGTGGGCAGCGGACGGGAAAAACTGTTTTTT. This gives the protein CAWSVGSGREKLFF. The chain employs TRBV30 and TRBJ1-4; no firm D call. This CDR3 region has 14 residues. Trimming took off 0 bases at V and 8 bases at J, with 13 bases between the two ends. In germline, CDR1 is GTSNPN, CDR2 SVGIG (reference sequence).

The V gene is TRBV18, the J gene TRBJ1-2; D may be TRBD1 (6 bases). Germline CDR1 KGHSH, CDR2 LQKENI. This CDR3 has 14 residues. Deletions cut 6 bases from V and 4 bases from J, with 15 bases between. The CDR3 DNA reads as TGTGCCAGCTCTGCGGGAACAGGGACCTATGGCTACACCTTC. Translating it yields CASSAGTGTYGYTF.

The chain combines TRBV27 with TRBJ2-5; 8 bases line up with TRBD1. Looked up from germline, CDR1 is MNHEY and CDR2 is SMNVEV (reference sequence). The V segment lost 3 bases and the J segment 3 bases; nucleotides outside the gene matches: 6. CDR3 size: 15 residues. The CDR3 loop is CASSFFPTGEETQYF. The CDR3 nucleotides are TGTGCCAGCAGTTTCTTCCCGACAGGGGAAGAGACCCAGTACTTC.

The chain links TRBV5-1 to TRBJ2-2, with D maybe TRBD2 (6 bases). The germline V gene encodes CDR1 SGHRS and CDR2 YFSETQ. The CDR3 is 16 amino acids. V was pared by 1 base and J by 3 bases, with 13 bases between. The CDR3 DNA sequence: TGCGCCAGCAGCTTGTCCGGCGGGGCTGACACCGGGGAGCTGTTTTTT. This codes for CASSLSGGADTGELFF. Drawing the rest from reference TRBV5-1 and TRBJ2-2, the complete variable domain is KAGVTQTPRYLIKTRGQQVTLSCSPISGHRSVSWYQQTPGQGLQFLFEYFSETQRNKGNFPGRFSGRQFSNSRSEMNVSTLELGDSALYLCASSLSGGADTGELFFGEGSRLTVL.

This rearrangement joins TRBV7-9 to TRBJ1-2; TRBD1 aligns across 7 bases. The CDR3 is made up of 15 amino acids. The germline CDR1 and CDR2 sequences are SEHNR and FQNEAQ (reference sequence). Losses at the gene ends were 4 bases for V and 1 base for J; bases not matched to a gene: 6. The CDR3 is CASSSGTAINYGYTF. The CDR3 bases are TGTGCCAGCAGCTCCGGGACAGCAATTAACTATGGCTACACCTTC.

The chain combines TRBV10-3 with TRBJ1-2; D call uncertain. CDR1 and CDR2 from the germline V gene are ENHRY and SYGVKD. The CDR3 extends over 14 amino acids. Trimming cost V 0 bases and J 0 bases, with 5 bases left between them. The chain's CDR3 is CAISESGANYGYTF. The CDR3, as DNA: TGTGCCATCAGTGAGTCAGGTGCTAACTATGGCTACACCTTC.

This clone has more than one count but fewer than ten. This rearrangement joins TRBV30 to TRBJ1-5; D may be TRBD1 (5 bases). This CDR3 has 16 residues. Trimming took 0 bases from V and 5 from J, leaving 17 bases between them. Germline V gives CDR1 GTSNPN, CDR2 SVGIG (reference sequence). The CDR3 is CAWSVHPPGPYQPQHF. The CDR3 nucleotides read TGTGCCTGGAGTGTACACCCCCCGGGACCCTATCAGCCCCAGCATTTT.

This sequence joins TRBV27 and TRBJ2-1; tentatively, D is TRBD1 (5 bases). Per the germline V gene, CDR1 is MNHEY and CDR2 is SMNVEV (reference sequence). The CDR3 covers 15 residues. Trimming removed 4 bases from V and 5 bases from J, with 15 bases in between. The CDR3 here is CASSYTPDKDNEQFF. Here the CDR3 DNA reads TGTGCCAGCAGTTACACGCCGGACAAAGACAATGAGCAGTTCTTC.

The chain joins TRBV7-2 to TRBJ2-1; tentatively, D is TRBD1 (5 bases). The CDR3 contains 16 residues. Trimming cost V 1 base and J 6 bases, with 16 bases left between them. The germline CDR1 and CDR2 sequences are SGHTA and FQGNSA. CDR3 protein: CASSLVRGSGLNEQFF. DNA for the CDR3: TGTGCCAGCAGCTTAGTGCGCGGATCAGGGCTCAATGAGCAGTTCTTC.

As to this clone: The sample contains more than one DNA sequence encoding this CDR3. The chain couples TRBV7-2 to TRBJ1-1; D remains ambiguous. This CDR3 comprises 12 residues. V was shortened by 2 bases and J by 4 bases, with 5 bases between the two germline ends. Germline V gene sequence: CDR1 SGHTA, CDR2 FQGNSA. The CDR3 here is CASSLSLTEAFF. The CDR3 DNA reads TGTGCCAGCAGCTTATCGCTCACTGAAGCTTTCTTT.

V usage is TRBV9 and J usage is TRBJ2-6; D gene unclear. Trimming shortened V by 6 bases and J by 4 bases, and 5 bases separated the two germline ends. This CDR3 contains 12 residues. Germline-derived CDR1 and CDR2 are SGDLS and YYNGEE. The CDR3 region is CASNLGANVLTF. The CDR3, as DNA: TGTGCCAGCAATCTGGGGGCCAACGTCCTGACTTTC.

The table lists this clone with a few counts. CDR3 coding DNA: TGTGCCAGCAGCGGCGGTCGGACCGTTACCCAGTACTTC. Its translation: CASSGGRTVTQYF. This chain connects TRBV5-6 to TRBJ2-5; the D is unclear. The CDR3 loop spans 13 amino acids. Trimming removed 4 bases at V and 8 bases at J, with 15 bases between. From germline, CDR1 is SGHDT and CDR2 YYEEEE.

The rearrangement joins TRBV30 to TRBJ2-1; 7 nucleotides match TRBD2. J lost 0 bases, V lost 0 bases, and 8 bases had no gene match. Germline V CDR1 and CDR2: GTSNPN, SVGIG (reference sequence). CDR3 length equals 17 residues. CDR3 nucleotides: TGTGCCTGGAGTGTACTTCTTTCTAGCGGCTCCTACAATGAGCAGTTCTTC. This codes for CAWSVLLSSGSYNEQFF.

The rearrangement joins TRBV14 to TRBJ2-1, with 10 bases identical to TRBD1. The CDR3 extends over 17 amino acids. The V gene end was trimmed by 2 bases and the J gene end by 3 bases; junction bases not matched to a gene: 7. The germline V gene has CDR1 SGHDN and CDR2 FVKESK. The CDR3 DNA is TGTGCCAGCAGCCAACGCCTAGGACAGGGGGACTACAATGAGCAGTTCTTC. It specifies CASSQRLGQGDYNEQFF. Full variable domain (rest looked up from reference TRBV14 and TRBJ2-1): EAGVTQFPSHSVIEKGQTVTLRCDPISGHDNLYWYRRVMGKEIKFLLHFVKESKQDESGMPNNRFLAERTGGTYSTLKVQPAELEDSGVYFCASSQRLGQGDYNEQFFGPGTRLTVL.

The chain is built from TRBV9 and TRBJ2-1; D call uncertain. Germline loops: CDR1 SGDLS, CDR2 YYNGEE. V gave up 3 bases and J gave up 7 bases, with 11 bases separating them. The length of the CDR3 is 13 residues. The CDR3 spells CASSEPYKNEQFF. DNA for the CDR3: TGTGCCAGCAGCGAGCCCTACAAGAATGAGCAGTTCTTC.

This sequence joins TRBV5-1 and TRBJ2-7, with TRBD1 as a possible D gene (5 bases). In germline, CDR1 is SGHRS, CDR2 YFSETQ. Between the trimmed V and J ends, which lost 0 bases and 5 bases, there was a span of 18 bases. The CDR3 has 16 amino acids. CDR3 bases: TGCGCCAGCAGCTTGGACGGCAGGGATGCCGTTAACGAGCAGTACTTC. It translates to CASSLDGRDAVNEQYF.

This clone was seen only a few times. The CDR3 sequence is CASSAGTGLGEPLHF. CDR3 DNA: TGTGCCAGCAGCGCCGGGACAGGCTTGGGGGAACCCCTCCACTTT. The rearrangement uses TRBV9 and TRBJ1-6, with 8 nucleotides matching TRBD1. Germline CDR1 reads SGDLS; CDR2 reads YYNGEE. The CDR3 sequence is 15 residues long. The trim removed 3 bases at V and 12 bases at J, leaving 11 bases unmatched.

The CDR3 here is CASSAGQRTQPQHF. CDR3 coding DNA: TGTGCCAGCAGTGCGGGACAGCGGACTCAGCCCCAGCATTTT. V usage is TRBV25-1 and J usage is TRBJ1-5; 7 bases match TRBD1. This CDR3 is built from 14 residues. Germline V lookup: CDR1 MGHDK, CDR2 SYGVNS. Losses at the gene ends were 4 bases for V and 6 bases for J; bases not matched to a gene: 6.

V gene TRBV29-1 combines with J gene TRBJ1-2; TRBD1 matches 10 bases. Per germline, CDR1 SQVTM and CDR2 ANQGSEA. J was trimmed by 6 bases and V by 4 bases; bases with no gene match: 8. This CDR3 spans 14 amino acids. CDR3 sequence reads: CSVGSQTGGDGYTF. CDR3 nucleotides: TGCAGCGTTGGTTCTCAGACAGGGGGCGATGGCTACACCTTC. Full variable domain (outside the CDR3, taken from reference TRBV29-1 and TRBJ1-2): SAVISQKPSRDICQRGTSLTIQCQVDSQVTMMFWYRQQPGQSLTLIATANQGSEATYESGFVIDKFPISRPNLTFSTLTVSNMSPEDSSIYLCSVGSQTGGDGYTFGSGTRLTVV.

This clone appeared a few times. Here the CDR3 reads CASSPRAGGSYEQYF. Written as DNA, the CDR3 is TGTGCCAGCAGCCCTCGAGCGGGGGGTTCCTACGAGCAGTACTTC. The chain employs TRBV7-2 and TRBJ2-7, with TRBD2 identical over 9 bases. From germline, CDR1 is SGHTA and CDR2 FQGNSA. This CDR3 region has 15 residues. V trimming: 5 bases; J trimming: 1 base; junction bases outside the gene matches: 6.

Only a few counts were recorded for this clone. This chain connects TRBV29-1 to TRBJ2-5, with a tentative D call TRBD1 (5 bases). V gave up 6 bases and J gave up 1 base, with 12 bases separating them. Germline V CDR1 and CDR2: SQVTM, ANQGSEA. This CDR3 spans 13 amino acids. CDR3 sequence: CSVDRGAQETQYF. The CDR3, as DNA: TGCAGCGTCGACCGTGGGGCCCAAGAGACCCAGTACTTC.

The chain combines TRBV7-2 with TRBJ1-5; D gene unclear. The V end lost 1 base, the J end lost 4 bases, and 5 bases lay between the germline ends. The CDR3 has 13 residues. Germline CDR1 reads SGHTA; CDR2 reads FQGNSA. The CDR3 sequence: CASSLVGNQPQHF. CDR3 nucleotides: TGTGCCAGCAGCTTAGTGGGTAATCAGCCCCAGCATTTT.

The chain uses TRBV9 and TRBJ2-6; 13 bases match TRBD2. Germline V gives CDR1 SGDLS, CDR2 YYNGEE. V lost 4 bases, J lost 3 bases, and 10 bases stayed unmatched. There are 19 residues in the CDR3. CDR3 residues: CASSPAPGLAGIGANVLTF. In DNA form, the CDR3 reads TGTGCCAGCAGCCCGGCACCGGGACTAGCGGGGATTGGGGCCAACGTCCTGACTTTC.

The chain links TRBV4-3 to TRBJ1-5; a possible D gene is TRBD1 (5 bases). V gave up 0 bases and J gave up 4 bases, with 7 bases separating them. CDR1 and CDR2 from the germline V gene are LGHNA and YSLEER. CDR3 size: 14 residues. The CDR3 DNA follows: TGCGCCAGCAGCCAAGAGACAGCTAATCAGCCCCAGCATTTT. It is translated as CASSQETANQPQHF.

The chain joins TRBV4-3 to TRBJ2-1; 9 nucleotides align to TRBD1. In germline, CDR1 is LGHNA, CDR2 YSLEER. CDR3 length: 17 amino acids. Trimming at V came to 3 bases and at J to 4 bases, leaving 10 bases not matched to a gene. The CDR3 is CASSHFRKGQGYNEQFF. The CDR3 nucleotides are TGCGCCAGCAGCCATTTTCGGAAGGGACAGGGTTACAATGAGCAGTTCTTC.

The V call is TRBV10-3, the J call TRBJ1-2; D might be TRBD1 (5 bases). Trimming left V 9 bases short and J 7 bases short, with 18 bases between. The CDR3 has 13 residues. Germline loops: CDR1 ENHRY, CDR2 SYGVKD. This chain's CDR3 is CAISPGQGRGYTF. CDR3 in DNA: TGTGCCATTTCACCGGGGCAGGGCCGTGGCTACACCTTC.

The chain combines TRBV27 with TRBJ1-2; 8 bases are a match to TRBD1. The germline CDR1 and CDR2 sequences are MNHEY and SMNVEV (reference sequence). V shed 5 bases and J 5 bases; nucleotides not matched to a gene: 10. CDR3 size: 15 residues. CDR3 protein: CASSIGTGPVYGYTF. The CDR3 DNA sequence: TGTGCCAGCAGTATCGGGACAGGTCCCGTTTATGGCTACACCTTC.